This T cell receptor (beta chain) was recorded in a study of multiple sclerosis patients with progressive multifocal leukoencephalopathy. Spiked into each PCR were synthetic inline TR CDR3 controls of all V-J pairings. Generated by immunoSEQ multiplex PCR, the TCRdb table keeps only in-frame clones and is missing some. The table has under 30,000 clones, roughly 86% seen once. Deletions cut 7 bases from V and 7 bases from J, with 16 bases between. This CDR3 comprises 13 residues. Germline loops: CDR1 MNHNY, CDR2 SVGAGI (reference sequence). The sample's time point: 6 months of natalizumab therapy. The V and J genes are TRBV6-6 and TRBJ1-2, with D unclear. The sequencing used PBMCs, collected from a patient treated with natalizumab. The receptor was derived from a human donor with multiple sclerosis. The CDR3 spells CASTPLGGPGYTF. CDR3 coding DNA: TGTGCCAGCACCCCCCTGGGAGGGCCTGGCTACACCTTC.